The rows below give T cell receptor beta chains drawn from one sample of a study of CD8 T cells in ankylosing spondylitis. MiXCR was run by TCRdb on the 5' RACE reads, yielding one entry per CDR3 protein. The sample lists under 200,000 distinct CDR3 sequences, around a tenth seen once, with around 15% in the top ten. Specimen: blood, either unsorted or a sorted T cell fraction (not recorded which). These receptors all come from a female donor with ankylosing spondylitis or in good health (not recorded which). CDR3s include the opening cysteine and the closing phenylalanine or tryptophan. The D gene is left open where the match is weak. A clone size is listed for some rows: how often the clone was seen (once, few, many), or a class if it is expanded.

V gene: TRBV5-1
clone size: many
D gene: .
CDR3 length: 14
J gene: TRBJ2-3
CDR3 DNA: TGCGCCAGCAGCTTCGGGGGCAGCACAGATACGCAGTATTTT
CDR3 protein: CASSFGGSTDTQYF

V gene: TRBV30
clone size: many
D gene: .
CDR3 length: 12
J gene: TRBJ2-7
CDR3 DNA: TGTGCCTGGAACTCCGGGTTTGACGAGCAGTACTTC
CDR3 protein: CAWNSGFDEQYF

V gene: TRBV9
clone size: few
D gene: .
CDR3 length: 14
J gene: TRBJ2-7
CDR3 DNA: TGTGCCAGCAGCGCCAGCTGGGGGAATAACGAGCAGTACTTC
CDR3 protein: CASSASWGNNEQYF

V gene: TRBV5-6
clone size: .
D gene: .
CDR3 length: 13
J gene: TRBJ1-5
CDR3 DNA: TGTGCCAGCAGCTTGACAGGAAGTCAGCCCCAGCATTTT
CDR3 protein: CASSLTGSQPQHF

V gene: TRBV29-1
clone size: many
D gene: .
CDR3 length: 16
J gene: TRBJ2-1
CDR3 DNA: TGCAGCGTTGAAGAGGAGTGGAGCGGCTTATACAATGAGCAGTTCTTC
CDR3 protein: CSVEEEWSGLYNEQFF

V gene: TRBV28
clone size: .
D gene: .
CDR3 length: 14
J gene: TRBJ1-1
CDR3 DNA: TGTGCCAGCAGCCCGCCCCATTTCGGCACTGAAGCTTTCTTT
CDR3 protein: CASSPPHFGTEAFF

V gene: TRBV18
clone size: .
D gene: TRBD2
CDR3 length: 16
J gene: TRBJ2-1
CDR3 DNA: TGTGCCAGCTCCGAAACGCCCATCGGGAGGAATAATGAGCAGTTCTTC
CDR3 protein: CASSETPIGRNNEQFF

V gene: TRBV9
clone size: few
D gene: .
CDR3 length: 14
J gene: TRBJ1-1
CDR3 DNA: TGTGCCAGCAGCGCGGAAGGGGGGCGGACTGAAGCTTTCTTT
CDR3 protein: CASSAEGGRTEAFF

V gene: TRBV20-1
clone size: many
D gene: TRBD1
CDR3 length: 12
J gene: TRBJ2-1
CDR3 DNA: TGCAGTGCGGATAGGGGGCACAATGAGCAGTTCTTC
CDR3 protein: CSADRGHNEQFF

V gene: TRBV20-1
clone size: many
D gene: TRBD1
CDR3 length: 11
J gene: TRBJ1-1
CDR3 DNA: TGCAGTGCTAGGGACAGGGGAGTAGCTTTCTTT
CDR3 protein: CSARDRGVAFF

V gene: TRBV7-9
clone size: .
D gene: .
CDR3 length: 15
J gene: TRBJ1-5
CDR3 DNA: TGTGCCAGCAGCCCTTACCAGAATAGCAATCAGCCCCAGCATTTT
CDR3 protein: CASSPYQNSNQPQHF

V gene: TRBV7-6
clone size: .
D gene: .
CDR3 length: 15
J gene: TRBJ2-1
CDR3 DNA: TGTGCCAGCAGCCCCGGAGCAGGGGCCTACAATGAGCAGTTCTTC
CDR3 protein: CASSPGAGAYNEQFF

V gene: TRBV7-2
clone size: few
D gene: TRBD2
CDR3 length: 14
J gene: TRBJ2-3
CDR3 DNA: TGTGCCAGCAGCTTCGCGGCGGGGGCAGATACGCAGTATTTT
CDR3 protein: CASSFAAGADTQYF

V gene: TRBV20-1
clone size: .
D gene: .
CDR3 length: 11
J gene: TRBJ2-1
CDR3 DNA: TGCAGTGCCCCCGGGTACAATGAGCAGTTCTTC
CDR3 protein: CSAPGYNEQFF

V gene: TRBV12-3/TRBV12-4
clone size: few
D gene: .
CDR3 length: 11
J gene: TRBJ2-5
CDR3 DNA: TGTGCCAGCAGTTTGGCAGAGACCCAGTACTTC
CDR3 protein: CASSLAETQYF

V gene: TRBV6-5
clone size: .
D gene: .
CDR3 length: 12
J gene: TRBJ1-1
CDR3 DNA: TGTGCCAGCAGAGGTAGTATCGCTGAAGCTTTCTTT
CDR3 protein: CASRGSIAEAFF

V gene: TRBV7-9
clone size: many
D gene: TRBD2
CDR3 length: 15
J gene: TRBJ2-1
CDR3 DNA: TGTGCCAGCAGCTCCAGCGGGGGAGCTGGGGTGGAGCAGTTCTTC
CDR3 protein: CASSSSGGAGVEQFF

V gene: TRBV7-9
clone size: many
D gene: TRBD1
CDR3 length: 15
J gene: TRBJ2-1
CDR3 DNA: TGTGCCAGCAGCTTTGGACAGGGAGCTACAAATGAGCAGTTCTTC
CDR3 protein: CASSFGQGATNEQFF

V gene: TRBV20-1
clone size: many
D gene: TRBD2
CDR3 length: 11
J gene: TRBJ2-1
CDR3 DNA: TGCAGTGTGGAGACTAGCGGTGAGCAGTTCTTC
CDR3 protein: CSVETSGEQFF

V gene: TRBV12-3/TRBV12-4
clone size: .
D gene: .
CDR3 length: 11
J gene: TRBJ2-3
CDR3 DNA: TGTGCCAGCAGTCGCTCGGATACGCAGTATTTT
CDR3 protein: CASSRSDTQYF

V gene: TRBV9
clone size: few
D gene: TRBD1
CDR3 length: 14
J gene: TRBJ2-1
CDR3 DNA: TGTGCCAGCAGCCCTTCTGACAGGGCCCATGAGCAGTTCTTC
CDR3 protein: CASSPSDRAHEQFF

V gene: TRBV7-9
clone size: .
D gene: .
CDR3 length: 13
J gene: TRBJ2-7
CDR3 DNA: TGTGCCAGCAGCTTACTGTCAGAGTACGAGCAGTACTTC
CDR3 protein: CASSLLSEYEQYF

V gene: TRBV27
clone size: few
D gene: TRBD2
CDR3 length: 15
J gene: TRBJ2-1
CDR3 DNA: TGTGCCAGCAGTTTTGCTAGCGGGAGGCCCGAGGAGCAGTTCTTC
CDR3 protein: CASSFASGRPEEQFF

V gene: TRBV12-3/TRBV12-4
clone size: .
D gene: .
CDR3 length: 13
J gene: TRBJ2-1
CDR3 DNA: TGTGCCAGCAGGTTCGCTGGTTACAATGAGCAGTTCTTC
CDR3 protein: CASRFAGYNEQFF

V gene: TRBV30
clone size: .
D gene: .
CDR3 length: 14
J gene: TRBJ2-1
CDR3 DNA: TGTGCCCGGATTCTTGCTCCCAGGTACAATGAGCAGTTCTTC
CDR3 protein: CARILAPRYNEQFF

V gene: TRBV4-2
clone size: .
D gene: .
CDR3 length: 15
J gene: TRBJ2-2
CDR3 DNA: TGTGCCAGCAGCCAAGATTGGCCGAATCTCCGGGAGCTGTTTTTT
CDR3 protein: CASSQDWPNLRELFF